The next 17 T cell receptor beta chains were all read from a single sample in a study of cytomegalovirus exposure and HLA in healthy donors. 60 Vbeta and 13 Jbeta primers were used in PCR. Produced via immunoSEQ multiplex PCR; TCRdb's table is partial and in-frame only. The sample comprises about 140,000 clones, roughly three quarters of which are singletons, and 1.5% to 2% rests with the top ten. The specimen was PBMCs. These receptors came from a woman younger than 45 in good health and CMV-seronegative.

The rearrangement joins TRBV11-3 to TRBJ2-1; 16 bases line up with TRBD2. The CDR3 length is 18 residues. From germline, CDR1 is SGHNT and CDR2 YENEEA. The V and J ends lost 5 bases and 1 base, in that order; junction bases with no gene match: 5. The CDR3 loop is CASSPGTSGGASYNEQFF. CDR3 bases: TGTGCCAGCAGCCCCGGGACTAGCGGGGGGGCATCCTACAATGAGCAGTTCTTC.

The chain couples TRBV28 to TRBJ2-5; TRBD2 matches 11 bases. The germline gives CDR1 MDHEN, CDR2 SYDVKM. This CDR3 has 16 amino acids. V lost 6 bases to trimming and J lost 5 bases; unmatched junction nucleotides: 11. The CDR3 region is CASRSLSGGATETQYF. The CDR3 nucleotides are TGTGCCAGCAGATCCCTTAGCGGGGGGGCCACGGAGACCCAGTACTTC.

The chain is built from TRBV7-2 and TRBJ2-4, with D possibly TRBD1 on 7 matching bases. The CDR3 consists of 16 residues. V shed 0 bases and J shed 3 bases, with 12 bases lying between them. Per the germline V gene, CDR1 is SGHTA and CDR2 is FQGNSA. CDR3 residues: CASSLARGAGKNIQYF. In nucleotides, the CDR3 is TGTGCCAGCAGCTTAGCCAGGGGGGCTGGCAAAAACATTCAGTACTTC.

This CDR3 is CASSLRQFLYEQYF. The CDR3 bases are TGTGCCAGCAGCCTCCGACAGTTCCTTTACGAGCAGTACTTC. The chain is built from TRBV14 and TRBJ2-7; TRBD1 might be the D (5 bases). Germline assignment: CDR1 SGHDN and CDR2 FVKESK. Trimming took 4 bases from V and 4 from J, leaving 14 bases between them. This CDR3 has 14 residues. The full variable domain, in which reference TRBV14 and TRBJ2-7 provide the parts outside the CDR3, is EAGVTQFPSHSVIEKGQTVTLRCDPISGHDNLYWYRRVMGKEIKFLLHFVKESKQDESGMPNNRFLAERTGGTYSTLKVQPAELEDSGVYFCASSLRQFLYEQYFGPGTRLTVT.

The chain recombines TRBV11-2 with TRBJ1-4; possible D gene TRBD1, 5 bases. Germline V gene sequence: CDR1 SGHAT, CDR2 FQNNGV. This CDR3 comprises 16 residues. V dropped 2 bases and J dropped 5 bases, with 15 bases sitting between them. The CDR3 DNA reads TGTGCCAGCAGCTTACTCGGAGCGACAGCAAATGAAAAACTGTTTTTT. It translates to CASSLLGATANEKLFF. The complete variable domain, with remaining parts taken from reference TRBV11-2 and TRBJ1-4, reads EAGVAQSPRYKIIEKRQSVAFWCNPISGHATLYWYQQILGQGPKLLIQFQNNGVVDDSQLPKDRFSAERLKGVDSTLKIQPAKLEDSAVYLCASSLLGATANEKLFFGSGTQLSVL.

This chain joins TRBV20-1 and TRBJ1-1; no reliable D call. Germline V gene lookup returns CDR1 DFQATT and CDR2 SNEGSKA (reference sequence). Deletions cut 3 bases from V and 1 base from J, with 3 bases between. CDR3 length: 11 residues. CDR3 sequence reads: CSARRNTEAFF. The CDR3 bases are TGCAGTGCTAGGAGGAACACTGAAGCTTTCTTT.

The J gene is TRBJ2-5, the V gene TRBV6-5; weak D call: TRBD1 (5 bases). Per the germline V gene, CDR1 is MNHEY and CDR2 is SVGAGI. Between the trimmed V and J ends, which lost 2 bases and 4 bases, there was a span of 14 bases. The CDR3 has 15 residues. As DNA, the CDR3 is TGTGCCAGCAGTTACGTCTACCAGGGTGGAGAGACCCAGTACTTC. Amino acids: CASSYVYQGGETQYF.

The chain has TRBV9 and TRBJ1-3, with 9 positions matching TRBD1. CDR1 is SGDLS, CDR2 YYNGEE, per germline. Germline trimming cut 2 bases from V and 0 bases from J; bases unmatched to any gene: 3. This CDR3 has 16 amino acids. CDR3 sequence reads: CASSVTGGSSGNTIYF. In DNA form, the CDR3 reads TGTGCCAGCAGCGTGACAGGGGGAAGCTCTGGAAACACCATATATTTT. Based on the CDR3 plus reference TRBV9 and TRBJ1-3, the full variable domain is DSGVTQTPKHLITATGQRVTLRCSPRSGDLSVYWYQQSLDQGLQFLIQYYNGEERAKGNILERFSAQQFPDLHSELNLSSLELGDSALYFCASSVTGGSSGNTIYFGEGSWLTVV.

The CDR3 sequence: CASSRGYGYTF. For the CDR3, the DNA is TGTGCCAGCAGTCGGGGTTATGGCTACACCTTC. The V call is TRBV28, the J call TRBJ1-2; D is unresolved. The CDR3 length is 11 residues. The germline gives CDR1 MDHEN, CDR2 SYDVKM. Deletions cut 5 bases from V and 5 bases from J, with 6 bases between.

This chain connects TRBV14 to TRBJ2-3; the match to TRBD2 covers 9 bases. Unmatched junction bases numbered 16, after V lost 4 bases and J lost 11 bases. There are 16 residues in the CDR3. Germline V gene lookup returns CDR1 SGHDN and CDR2 FVKESK. The CDR3 spells CASSPPSGKGPWRQYF. Here the CDR3 DNA reads TGTGCCAGCAGCCCCCCTAGCGGGAAGGGGCCGTGGAGGCAGTATTTT.

This clone has only a few counts. The genes are TRBV6-5 and TRBJ2-1; TRBD2 might be the D (6 bases). The ends were cut back, 5 bases at V and 5 bases at J, with 13 bases in the middle. The germline gives CDR1 MNHEY, CDR2 SVGAGI. The CDR3 spans 14 residues. The chain's CDR3 is CASSGGDLNNEQFF. CDR3 DNA: TGTGCCAGCAGTGGAGGGGACCTAAACAATGAGCAGTTCTTC.

This chain joins TRBV5-1 and TRBJ1-2, with 8 bases matching TRBD1. Per germline, CDR1 SGHRS and CDR2 YFSETQ. The junction had 9 bases not matched to a gene; V was cut back by 0 bases and J by 8 bases. The CDR3 is 15 residues long. CDR3 region: CASSLDPQGAYGYTF. The CDR3 coding sequence is TGCGCCAGCAGCTTGGACCCGCAGGGGGCGTACGGCTACACCTTC. The entire variable domain, with the rest obtained from reference TRBV5-1 and TRBJ1-2, is as follows: KAGVTQTPRYLIKTRGQQVTLSCSPISGHRSVSWYQQTPGQGLQFLFEYFSETQRNKGNFPGRFSGRQFSNSRSEMNVSTLELGDSALYLCASSLDPQGAYGYTFGSGTRLTVV.

The J gene is TRBJ2-1, the V gene TRBV7-2, with 7 nucleotides matching TRBD1. V was pared by 1 base and J by 7 bases, with 7 bases of the junction left unmatched. The germline V gene has CDR1 SGHTA and CDR2 FQGNSA. The CDR3 extends over 15 amino acids. CDR3 residues: CASSLEQGRRNEQFF. CDR3 nucleotides: TGTGCCAGCAGCTTAGAACAGGGGAGAAGGAATGAGCAGTTCTTC.

The rearrangement uses TRBV14 and TRBJ1-6; D is possibly TRBD1 (5 bases). The germline CDR1 and CDR2 sequences are SGHDN and FVKESK. V was pared by 5 bases and J by 9 bases, with 17 bases between. The CDR3 spans 15 residues. CDR3 nucleotide sequence: TGTGCCAGCAGCATCTTGACGGCCGGGGGTTCACCCCTCCACTTT. The encoded protein is CASSILTAGGSPLHF.

The sample holds one count of this clone. This chain uses TRBV5-4 with TRBJ1-2; D gene uncertain. In germline, CDR1 is SGHNT, CDR2 YYREEE (reference sequence). The V gene lost 0 bases and the J gene lost 8 bases, with 14 bases spanning the gap. The CDR3 totals 14 residues. The chain's CDR3 is CASSLAGKKGGYTF. As DNA, the CDR3 is TGTGCCAGCAGCTTGGCCGGGAAAAAAGGGGGCTACACCTTC.

The CDR3 here is CASSDGTGNTGELFF. The CDR3 region has the DNA TGTGCCAGCTCGGATGGGACAGGGAACACCGGGGAGCTGTTTTTT. This rearrangement joins TRBV27 to TRBJ2-2; 8 positions match TRBD1. The CDR3 is 15 amino acids. Per the germline V gene, CDR1 is MNHEY and CDR2 is SMNVEV (reference sequence). V was clipped by 8 bases and J by 1 base; unmatched bases: 6.

The chain uses TRBV29-1 and TRBJ1-1, with D possibly being TRBD1 (6 bases). This CDR3 has 14 residues. Looked up from germline, CDR1 is SQVTM and CDR2 is ANQGSEA. V lost 3 bases and J lost 3, with 14 bases in between. The CDR3 here is CSVDFGRGYTEAFF. CDR3 nucleotides: TGCAGCGTTGATTTCGGCAGGGGTTACACTGAAGCTTTCTTT.